A single T cell receptor (beta chain) is shown here with its context. The antigen remains unidentified. The data were obtained in a study of T cell responses to AZD1222 COVID-19 vaccine. Here immunoSEQ multiplex PCR was the method, and the copy in TCRdb shows in-frame clones only, minus some. The sample holds about 110,000 clones, about 92% seen once. Germline lookup yields CDR1 WSHSY and CDR2 SAAADI. The CDR3 has 15 amino acids. After removal of 6 bases from V and 1 base from J, the junction contained 9 bases not matched to a gene. Notes on the study in general: Within unmutated variant regions lay the reported targets of nearly half of spike-specific TCRs. The donor group comprised mostly white British people and more females; the analysis possibly underestimated clonal diversity. With two AZD1222 doses given, Spike-specific TCR breadth and depth both rose.

V and J are TRBV10-2 and TRBJ2-7; 7 nucleotides line up with TRBD2. The input for sequencing was peripheral blood, taken on day 0 of MenACWY control vaccination. This clonotype originated in an adult in good health. Here the CDR3 reads CASRPGLAVSYEQYF. Written as DNA, the CDR3 is TGCGCCAGCAGGCCCGGGCTAGCGGTTTCCTACGAGCAGTACTTC.